This is a list of T cell receptor beta chains from one sample in a study of blood T cell repertoires in COVID-19. Here immunoSEQ multiplex PCR was the method, and the copy in TCRdb shows in-frame clones only, minus some. The sample shows tens of thousands of clones, roughly four fifths of them seen only once. Sequencing was performed on peripheral blood. Every receptor here comes from an elderly woman with acute or convalescent COVID-19. Each CDR3 is given with its conserved first and last residue. D genes are given only for firm matches. Clone size is given for some rows only: seen once, a few or many times, or a class if the clone is expanded.

TRBD2 | TRBJ2-5 | TRBV18 | - | CASSVGLAGGETQYF | TGTGCCAGCTCCGTCGGACTAGCGGGAGGCGAGACCCAGTACTTC
- | TRBJ1-3 | TRBV5-6 | - | CASSLTGQNSGNTIYF | TGTGCCAGCAGCCTGACAGGACAGAACTCTGGAAACACCATATATTTT
- | TRBJ1-1 | TRBV27 | few | CASSLQGSNTEAFF | TGTGCCAGCAGTTTGCAGGGATCGAACACTGAAGCTTTCTTT
TRBD2 | TRBJ2-7 | TRBV4-2 | - | CASSQGLAVYEQYF | TGTGCCAGCAGCCAAGGCCTAGCGGTCTACGAGCAGTACTTC
- | TRBJ2-1 | TRBV6-5 | - | CASSRIYNEQFF | TGTGCCAGCAGCCGTATTTACAATGAGCAGTTCTTC
- | TRBJ2-7 | TRBV28 | - | CASSLDRFWWYF | TGTGCCAGCAGTCTCGACAGGTTTTGGTGGTACTTC
TRBD2 | TRBJ2-3 | TRBV2 | - | CASRKPGLAGGPTQYF | TGTGCCAGCAGAAAACCGGGACTAGCGGGAGGGCCTACGCAGTATTTT
- | TRBJ1-5 | TRBV7-2 | once | CASSFQVVNQPQHF | TGTGCCAGCAGTTTTCAGGTAGTAAATCAGCCCCAGCATTTT
TRBD2 | TRBJ2-1 | TRBV10-3 | - | CAISGVGGGSYNEQFF | TGTGCCATCAGTGGAGTCGGCGGGGGGTCCTACAATGAGCAGTTCTTC
TRBD2 | TRBJ2-7 | TRBV3-1/TRBV3-2 | - | CASSQATSGSSYEQYF | TGTGCCAGCAGCCAAGCGACTAGCGGGAGCTCCTACGAGCAGTACTTC
- | TRBJ2-6 | TRBV11-2 | - | CASSLRISGANVLTF | TGTGCCAGCAGCCTACGAATCTCTGGGGCCAACGTCCTGACTTTC
TRBD1 | TRBJ2-1 | TRBV29-1 | - | CSVWDSSNEQFF | TGCAGCGTTTGGGACAGTTCCAATGAGCAGTTCTTC
TRBD1 | TRBJ1-2 | TRBV18 | - | CASSPGQEGYGYTF | TGTGCCAGCTCGCCTGGACAGGAAGGGTATGGCTACACCTTC
TRBD1 | TRBJ2-5 | TRBV7-8 | - | CASSLGTGETQYF | TGTGCCAGCAGCTTAGGGACAGGGGAGACCCAGTACTTC
TRBD2 | TRBJ2-5 | TRBV6-5 | - | CASSRLAGGGETQYF | TGTGCCAGCAGTCGACTAGCGGGAGGGGGAGAGACCCAGTACTTC
TRBD1 | TRBJ1-4 | TRBV25-1 | - | CASGARGTGYEKLFF | TGTGCCAGCGGGGCCCGGGGGACAGGGTACGAAAAACTGTTTTTT
- | TRBJ1-2 | TRBV19 | - | CASSMVGVSTF | TGTGCCAGTAGTATGGTTGGAGTGAGCACCTTC
- | TRBJ1-5 | TRBV10-3 | once | CAISEVGARDQPQHF | TGTGCCATCAGTGAGGTGGGGGCGCGCGACCAGCCCCAGCATTTT
- | TRBJ1-4 | TRBV5-1 | - | CASSLTASEKLFF | TGCGCCAGCAGCTTGACCGCCTCGGAGAAACTGTTTTTT
- | TRBJ2-2 | TRBV23-1 | - | CASPEPGPGELFF | TGCGCCAGCCCGGAACCAGGGCCCGGGGAGCTGTTTTTT